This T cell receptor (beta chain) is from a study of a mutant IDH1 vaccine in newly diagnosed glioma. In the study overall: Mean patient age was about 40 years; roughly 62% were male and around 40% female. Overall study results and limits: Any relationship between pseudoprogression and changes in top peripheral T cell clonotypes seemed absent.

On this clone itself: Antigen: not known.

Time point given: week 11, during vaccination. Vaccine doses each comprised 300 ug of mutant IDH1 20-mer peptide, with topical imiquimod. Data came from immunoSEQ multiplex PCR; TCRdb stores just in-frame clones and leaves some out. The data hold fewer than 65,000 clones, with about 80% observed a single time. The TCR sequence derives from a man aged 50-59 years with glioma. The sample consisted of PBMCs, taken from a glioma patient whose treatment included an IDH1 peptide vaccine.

The CDR3 is CASSEFQGAGVYEQYF. The CDR3 nucleotides are TGTGCCAGCAGTGAATTTCAGGGGGCGGGGGTCTACGAGCAGTACTTC. The chain is built from TRBV6-1 and TRBJ2-7, with D possibly matching TRBD1 (8 bases). Trimming took 2 bases from V and 3 from J, leaving 17 bases between them. Germline-derived CDR1 and CDR2 are MNHNS and SASEGT. The CDR3 is 16 residues long.